Below, one T cell receptor (beta chain) is given with its context. These data are taken from a study of technical replicates of blood from several donors. The CDR3 extends over 14 amino acids. Trimming stripped 0 bases from V and 5 bases from J, with 8 bases between. The germline CDR1 and CDR2 sequences are SGHAT and FQNNGV. Assay: immunoSEQ multiplex PCR; the TCRdb copy retains only in-frame clones and omits some. Seen here are about 68,000 clones, under 98% observed once, and the top ten hold more than 0.25%. V and J are TRBV11-2 and TRBJ1-5, with D possibly TRBD1 on 6 matching bases. What was sequenced was T cells isolated from PBMCs. The TCR comes from a human donor in good health. The CDR3 sequence: CASSLEAGDQPQHF. The CDR3 DNA is TGTGCCAGCAGCTTAGAGGCAGGGGATCAGCCCCAGCATTTT. The whole variable domain, filled in from reference TRBV11-2 and TRBJ1-5, reads EAGVAQSPRYKIIEKRQSVAFWCNPISGHATLYWYQQILGQGPKLLIQFQNNGVVDDSQLPKDRFSAERLKGVDSTLKIQPAKLEDSAVYLCASSLEAGDQPQHFGDGTRLSIL.